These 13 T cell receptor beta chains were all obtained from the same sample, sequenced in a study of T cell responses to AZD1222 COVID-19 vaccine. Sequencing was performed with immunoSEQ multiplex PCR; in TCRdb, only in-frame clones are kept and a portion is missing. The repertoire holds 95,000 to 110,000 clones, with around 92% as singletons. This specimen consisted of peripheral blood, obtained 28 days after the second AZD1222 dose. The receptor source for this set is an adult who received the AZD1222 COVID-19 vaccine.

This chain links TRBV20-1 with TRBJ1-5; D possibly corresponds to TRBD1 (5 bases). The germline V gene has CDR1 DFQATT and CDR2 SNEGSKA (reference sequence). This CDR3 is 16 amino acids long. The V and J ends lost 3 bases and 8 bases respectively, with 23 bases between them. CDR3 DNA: TGCAGTGCTAGTTCATCGCGGGACGCCGGGAGGAAGCCCCAGCATTTT. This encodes CSASSSRDAGRKPQHF.

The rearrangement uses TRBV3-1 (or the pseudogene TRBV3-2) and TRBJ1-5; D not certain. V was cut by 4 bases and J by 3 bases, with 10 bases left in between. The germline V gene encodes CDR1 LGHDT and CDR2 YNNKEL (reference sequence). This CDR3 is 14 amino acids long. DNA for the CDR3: TGTGCCAGCAGCCTCTCGGGAGACAATCAGCCCCAGCATTTT. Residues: CASSLSGDNQPQHF.

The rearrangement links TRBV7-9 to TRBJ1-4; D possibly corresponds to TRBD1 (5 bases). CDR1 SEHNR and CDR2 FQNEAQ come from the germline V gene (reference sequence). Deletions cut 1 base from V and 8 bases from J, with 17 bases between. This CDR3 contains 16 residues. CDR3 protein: CASSLDFQGLGEKLFF. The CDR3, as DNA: TGTGCCAGCAGCTTAGACTTCCAGGGACTAGGGGAAAAACTGTTTTTT.

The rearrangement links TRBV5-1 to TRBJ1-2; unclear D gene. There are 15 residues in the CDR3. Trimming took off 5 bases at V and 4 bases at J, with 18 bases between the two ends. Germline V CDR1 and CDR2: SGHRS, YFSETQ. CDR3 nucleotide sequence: TGCGCCAGCAGTTTAGGACCTATCGAGGGCTATGGCTACACCTTC. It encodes CASSLGPIEGYGYTF.

CDR3 loop: CASSLNVVNTEAFF. CDR3 coding DNA: TGTGCCAGCAGCTTAAACGTCGTGAACACTGAAGCTTTCTTT. The chain has TRBV5-6 and TRBJ1-1, with no clear D. The germline CDR1 and CDR2 sequences are SGHDT and YYEEEE. The CDR3 has 14 amino acids. The V end lost 2 bases, the J end lost 0 bases, and 8 bases lay between the germline ends.

The CDR3 bases are TGTGCCAGCAGCCTAAGACAGGGCGCTGAAGCTTTCTTT. Amino acids: CASSLRQGAEAFF. V is TRBV14 and J is TRBJ1-1; TRBD1 matches 7 bases. V lost 4 bases, J lost 6 bases, and 5 bases stayed unmatched. The CDR3 is 13 amino acids. The germline gives CDR1 SGHDN, CDR2 FVKESK.

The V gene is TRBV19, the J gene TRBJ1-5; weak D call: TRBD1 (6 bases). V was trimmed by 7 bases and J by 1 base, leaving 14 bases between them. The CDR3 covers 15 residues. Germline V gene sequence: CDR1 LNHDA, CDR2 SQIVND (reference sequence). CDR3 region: CASTGLQGSNQPQHF. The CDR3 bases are TGTGCCAGTACCGGGTTACAGGGAAGCAATCAGCCCCAGCATTTT.

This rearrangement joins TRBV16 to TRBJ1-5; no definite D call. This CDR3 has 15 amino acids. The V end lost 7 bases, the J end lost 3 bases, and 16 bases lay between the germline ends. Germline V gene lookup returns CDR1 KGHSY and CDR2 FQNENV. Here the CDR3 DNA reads TGTGCCAGCATGCCCCCGGGCCCGATCAATCAGCCCCAGCATTTT. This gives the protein CASMPPGPINQPQHF.

For the CDR3, the DNA is TGCGCCAGCAGCTTGACTAGCGGCTACAATGAGCAGTTCTTC. Translation: CASSLTSGYNEQFF. The chain couples TRBV5-1 to TRBJ2-1; 8 bases line up with TRBD2. CDR1 SGHRS and CDR2 YFSETQ come from the germline V gene. V lost 1 base and J lost 3; bases outside the gene matches: 0. The CDR3 extends over 14 amino acids.

The CDR3 nucleotides read TGTGCCAGCACGGGTGTACGTATGGAGCAGTACTTC. Translating gives CASTGVRMEQYF. The chain is built from TRBV10-3 and TRBJ2-7; unclear D gene. Germline CDR1 is ENHRY and CDR2 is SYGVKD. The V end was cut by 10 bases, the J end by 7 bases, with 17 bases between. This CDR3 comprises 12 residues.

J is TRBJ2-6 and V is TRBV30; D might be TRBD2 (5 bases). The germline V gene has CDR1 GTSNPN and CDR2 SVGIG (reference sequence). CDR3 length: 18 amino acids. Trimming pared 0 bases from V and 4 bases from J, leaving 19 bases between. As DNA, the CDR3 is TGTGCCTGGAGTGTGATTAGGACTCCCCTTGGGGGGGCCAACGTCCTGACTTTC. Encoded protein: CAWSVIRTPLGGANVLTF.

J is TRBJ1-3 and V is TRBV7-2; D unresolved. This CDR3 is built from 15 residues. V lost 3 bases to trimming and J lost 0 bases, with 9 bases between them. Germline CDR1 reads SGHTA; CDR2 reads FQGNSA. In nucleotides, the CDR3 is TGTGCCAGCAGCTTCCAGACACTCTCTGGAAACACCATATATTTT. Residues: CASSFQTLSGNTIYF.

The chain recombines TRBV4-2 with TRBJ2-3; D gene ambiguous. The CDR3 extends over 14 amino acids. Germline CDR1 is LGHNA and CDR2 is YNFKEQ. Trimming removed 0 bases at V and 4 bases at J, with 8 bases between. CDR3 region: CASSQDRNADTQYF. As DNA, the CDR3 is TGTGCCAGCAGCCAAGATAGAAACGCAGATACGCAGTATTTT.